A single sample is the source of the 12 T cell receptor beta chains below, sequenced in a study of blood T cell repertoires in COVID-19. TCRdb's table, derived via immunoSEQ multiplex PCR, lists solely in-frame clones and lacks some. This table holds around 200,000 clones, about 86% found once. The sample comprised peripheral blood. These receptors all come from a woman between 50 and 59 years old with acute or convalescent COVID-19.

The CDR3 loop reads CASSQSPSNTEAFF. CDR3 DNA sequence: TGTGCCAGCAGCCAATCCCCATCGAACACTGAAGCTTTCTTT. The chain is built from TRBV3-1 (or the pseudogene TRBV3-2) and TRBJ1-1; D unresolved. The CDR3 covers 14 residues. V gave up 2 bases and J gave up 1 base, with 8 bases separating them. CDR1 is LGHDT and CDR2 is YNNKEL in the germline V gene (reference sequence).

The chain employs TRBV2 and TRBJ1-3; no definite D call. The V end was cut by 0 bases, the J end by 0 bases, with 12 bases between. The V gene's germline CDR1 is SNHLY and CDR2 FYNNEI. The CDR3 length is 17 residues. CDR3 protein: CASSEALTRSSGNTIYF. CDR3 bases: TGTGCCAGCAGTGAAGCGCTTACGAGGAGCTCTGGAAACACCATATATTTT.

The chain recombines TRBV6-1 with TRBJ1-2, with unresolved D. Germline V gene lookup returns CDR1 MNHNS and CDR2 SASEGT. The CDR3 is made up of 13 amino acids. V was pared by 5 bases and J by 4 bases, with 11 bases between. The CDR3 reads CASSWEVGYGYTF. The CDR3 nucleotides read TGTGCCAGCAGTTGGGAGGTTGGCTATGGCTACACCTTC.

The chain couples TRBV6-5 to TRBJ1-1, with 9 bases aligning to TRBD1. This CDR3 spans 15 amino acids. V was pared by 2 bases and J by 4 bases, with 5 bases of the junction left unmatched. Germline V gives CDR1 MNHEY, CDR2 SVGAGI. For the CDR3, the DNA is TGTGCCAGCAGTTACCCGGGACAGGGCCTCACTGAAGCTTTCTTT. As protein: CASSYPGQGLTEAFF.

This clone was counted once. DNA of the CDR3: TGCGCCAGCAGCTTGAACAGGATGAACACTGAAGCTTTCTTT. Residues: CASSLNRMNTEAFF. The chain has TRBV5-1 and TRBJ1-1; a weak D match, TRBD1 (5 bases). From germline, CDR1 is SGHRS and CDR2 YFSETQ. CDR3 length: 14 residues. Trimming left V 1 base short and J 0 bases short, with 7 bases between.

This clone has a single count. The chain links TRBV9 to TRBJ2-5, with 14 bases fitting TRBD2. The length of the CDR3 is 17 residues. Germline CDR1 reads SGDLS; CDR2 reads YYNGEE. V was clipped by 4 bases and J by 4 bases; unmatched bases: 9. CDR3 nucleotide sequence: TGTGCCAGCAGCCCGACGACTAGCGGGGGGGGACTAGAGACCCAGTACTTC. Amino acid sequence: CASSPTTSGGGLETQYF. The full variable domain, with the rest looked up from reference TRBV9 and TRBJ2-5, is DSGVTQTPKHLITATGQRVTLRCSPRSGDLSVYWYQQSLDQGLQFLIQYYNGEERAKGNILERFSAQQFPDLHSELNLSSLELGDSALYFCASSPTTSGGGLETQYFGPGTRLLVL.

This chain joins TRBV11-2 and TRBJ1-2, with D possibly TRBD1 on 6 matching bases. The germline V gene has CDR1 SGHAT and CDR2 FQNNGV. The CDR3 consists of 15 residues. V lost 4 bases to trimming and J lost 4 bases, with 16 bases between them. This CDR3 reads CASSSTGRRGYGYTF. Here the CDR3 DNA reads TGTGCCAGCAGCTCAACAGGGAGAAGGGGCTATGGCTACACCTTC.

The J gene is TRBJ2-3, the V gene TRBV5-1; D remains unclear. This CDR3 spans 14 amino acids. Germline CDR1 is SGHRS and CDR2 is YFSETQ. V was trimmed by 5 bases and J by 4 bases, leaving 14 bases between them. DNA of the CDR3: TGCGCCAGCAGTCCCACAGCATCCCCAGATACGCAGTATTTT. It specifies CASSPTASPDTQYF.

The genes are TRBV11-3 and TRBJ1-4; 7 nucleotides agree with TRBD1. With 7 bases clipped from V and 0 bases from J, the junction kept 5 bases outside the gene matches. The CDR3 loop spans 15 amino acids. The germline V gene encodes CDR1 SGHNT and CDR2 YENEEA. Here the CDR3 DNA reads TGTGCCAGCACCCCAGGGGGACCAACTAATGAAAAACTGTTTTTT. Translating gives CASTPGGPTNEKLFF.

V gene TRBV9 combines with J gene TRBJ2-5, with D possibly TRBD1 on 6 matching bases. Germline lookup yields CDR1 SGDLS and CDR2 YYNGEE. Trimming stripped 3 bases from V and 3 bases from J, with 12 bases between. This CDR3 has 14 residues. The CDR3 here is CASSALAGEETQYF. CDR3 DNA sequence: TGTGCCAGCAGCGCTCTAGCAGGGGAAGAGACCCAGTACTTC.

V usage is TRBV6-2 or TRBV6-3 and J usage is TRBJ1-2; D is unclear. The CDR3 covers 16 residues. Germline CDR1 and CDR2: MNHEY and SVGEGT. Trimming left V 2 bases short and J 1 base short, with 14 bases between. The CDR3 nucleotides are TGTGCCAGCAGTTACCCCCCTGCCAGGTTTAACTATGGCTACACCTTC. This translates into CASSYPPARFNYGYTF.

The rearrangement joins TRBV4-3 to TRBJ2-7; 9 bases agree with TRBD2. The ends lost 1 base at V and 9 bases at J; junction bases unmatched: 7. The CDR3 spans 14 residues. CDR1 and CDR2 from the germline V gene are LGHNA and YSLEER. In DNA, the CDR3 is TGCGCCAGCAGCCAAGCCCTAGCGGGGTCGCGGCAGTACTTC. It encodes CASSQALAGSRQYF.